The 24 T cell receptor beta chains in this list originate from one sample, sequenced in a study of shared clonotypes between healthy human individuals. Data came from immunoSEQ multiplex PCR; TCRdb stores just in-frame clones and leaves some out. The sample lists about 490,000 clones, 76% occurring once. The sample comprised PBMCs. All receptors derive from a woman aged 40 to 50 in good health. Some clones in this sample may be carry-over from other donors' samples.

This chain connects TRBV19 to TRBJ2-7; a weak D match, TRBD1 (5 bases). Germline V gene sequence: CDR1 LNHDA, CDR2 SQIVND (reference sequence). V was shortened by 3 bases and J by 3 bases, with 18 bases between the two germline ends. The length of the CDR3 is 16 residues. CDR3 coding DNA: TGTGCCAGTAGTATCATCAGGGTGTCAAGGGTCTACGAGCAGTACTTC. The encoded protein is CASSIIRVSRVYEQYF.

This chain links TRBV6-4 with TRBJ2-2; D not certain. CDR3 size: 14 residues. CDR1 is MRHNA, CDR2 SNTAGT, per germline. Trimming shortened V by 7 bases and J by 1 base, and 10 bases separated the two germline ends. The CDR3 region has the DNA TGTGCCAGCAAGCCCCAGAGGAACACCGGGGAGCTGTTTTTT. It encodes CASKPQRNTGELFF.

As concerns this clone: A far larger clone differs by one base, so this is likely a read error. The same CDR3 also results from other DNA sequences found in this sample. The V call is TRBV2, the J call TRBJ1-4; D is ambiguous. Deletions cut 3 bases from V and 7 bases from J, with 21 bases between. This CDR3 spans 17 amino acids. Germline assignment: CDR1 SNHLY and CDR2 FYNNEI. The chain's CDR3 is CASSDAAGGIVGEKLFF. The CDR3 DNA sequence: TGTGCCAGCAGTGACGCGGCAGGAGGCATAGTGGGTGAAAAACTGTTTTTT.

The chain carries TRBV6-5 and TRBJ2-5; D remains ambiguous. CDR3 length: 13 residues. V was pared by 4 bases and J by 5 bases, with 11 bases between. In germline, CDR1 is MNHEY, CDR2 SVGAGI. CDR3 residues: CASSSNWLETQYF. CDR3 DNA sequence: TGTGCCAGCAGTTCCAACTGGTTGGAGACCCAGTACTTC.

Note on this clone: Mismatch with germline at one junction end may stem from a read error. This rearrangement joins TRBV6-5 to TRBJ1-2; D is perhaps TRBD1 (5 bases). The CDR3 consists of 13 residues. Germline assignment: CDR1 MNHEY and CDR2 SVGAGI. CDR3 residues: CASSWGGNYGNTF. The CDR3 nucleotides are TGTGCCAGCAGTTGGGGGGGGAACTATGGCAACACCTTC.

Concerning this clone: Other DNA sequences from this sample encode an identical CDR3 as well. CDR3 DNA sequence: TGTGCCTGGAGTCCCGGGACTGCCGTTGATACGCAGTATTTT. Translation: CAWSPGTAVDTQYF. The rearrangement uses TRBV30 and TRBJ2-3, with D tentatively TRBD2 (6 bases). The germline CDR1 and CDR2 sequences are GTSNPN and SVGIG (reference sequence). V lost 2 bases to trimming and J lost 6 bases, with 15 bases between them. The CDR3 totals 14 residues.

The chain is built from TRBV19 and TRBJ2-2, with D hard to call. V gave up 3 bases and J gave up 0 bases, with 11 bases separating them. CDR3 length: 16 amino acids. Germline V gene lookup returns CDR1 LNHDA and CDR2 SQIVND (reference sequence). CDR3 amino acids: CASSIQVYANTGELFF. CDR3 coding DNA: TGTGCCAGTAGTATTCAGGTCTACGCGAACACCGGGGAGCTGTTTTTT.

This clone was seen more than once but under ten times. The chain uses TRBV2 and TRBJ1-2; no clear D. This CDR3 comprises 13 residues. V dropped 6 bases and J dropped 8 bases, with 16 bases sitting between them. Germline V gives CDR1 SNHLY, CDR2 FYNNEI. The CDR3 loop reads CASRQYSVSGYTF. CDR3 DNA sequence: TGTGCCAGCAGACAATACAGTGTATCCGGCTACACCTTC. The variable domain in full, completed from reference TRBV2 and TRBJ1-2, reads EPEVTQTPSHQVTQMGQEVILRCVPISNHLYFYWYRQILGQKVEFLVSFYNNEISEKSEIFDDQFSVERPDGSNFTLKIRSTKLEDSAMYFCASRQYSVSGYTFGSGTRLTVV.

The chain is built from TRBV5-1 and TRBJ1-1; 9 bases line up with TRBD1. V was clipped by 4 bases and J by 3 bases; unmatched bases: 4. Germline-derived CDR1 and CDR2 are SGHRS and YFSETQ. The CDR3 runs to 14 residues. The CDR3 region is CASSAGQGDTEAFF. In nucleotides, the CDR3 is TGCGCCAGCAGCGCGGGACAGGGAGACACTGAAGCTTTCTTT.

The V gene is TRBV7-2, the J gene TRBJ1-5, with 12 bases fitting TRBD1. J lost 5 bases, V lost 5 bases, and 4 bases had no gene match. The CDR3 has 15 residues. Per the germline V gene, CDR1 is SGHTA and CDR2 is FQGNSA. The CDR3 loop reads CASSRDRGQDQPQHF. In DNA form, the CDR3 reads TGTGCCAGCAGCCGGGACAGGGGGCAGGATCAGCCCCAGCATTTT. Together with reference TRBV7-2 and TRBJ1-5, the CDR3 gives the full variable domain: GAGVSQSPSNKVTEKGKDVELRCDPISGHTALYWYRQSLGQGLEFLIYFQGNSAPDKSGLPSDRFSAERTGGSVSTLTIQRTQQEDSAVYLCASSRDRGQDQPQHFGDGTRLSIL.

V gene TRBV18 combines with J gene TRBJ1-5; D is ambiguous. V was pared by 3 bases and J by 5 bases, with 8 bases between. The length of the CDR3 is 13 residues. Germline CDR1 and CDR2: KGHSH and LQKENI. The CDR3 sequence: CASSPEADQPQHF. For the CDR3, the DNA is TGTGCCAGCTCACCTGAGGCAGATCAGCCCCAGCATTTT.

The chain is built from TRBV11-3 and TRBJ1-5; the match to TRBD1 covers 9 bases. Germline CDR1 is SGHNT and CDR2 is YENEEA. This CDR3 comprises 17 residues. The J segment lost 5 bases and the V segment lost 1 base, leaving 9 bases of the junction unmatched. The CDR3, as DNA: TGTGCCAGCAGCTTAGCGGACAGGGGATTGATGGATCAGCCCCAGCATTTT. This translates into CASSLADRGLMDQPQHF.

This clone was recorded many times. The chain joins TRBV7-8 to TRBJ2-5; D uncertain. Germline V CDR1 and CDR2: SGHVS, FQNEAQ. V was shortened by 1 base and J by 4 bases, with 19 bases between the two germline ends. This CDR3 region has 17 residues. CDR3 residues: CASSLVSGGLRGETQYF. The CDR3 region has the DNA TGTGCCAGCAGCTTAGTCTCGGGTGGGTTGAGAGGAGAGACCCAGTACTTC.

The chain employs TRBV21-1 and TRBJ1-2. TRBV21-1 is a known pseudogene. This CDR3 has 15 amino acids. The CDR3 reads CARRFTFSPNYGYTF. For the CDR3, the DNA is TGTGCCAGAAGGTTTACGTTTTCGCCCAACTATGGCTACACCTTC.

This sequence joins TRBV27 and TRBJ2-1, with 10 bases that match TRBD2. This CDR3 is built from 16 residues. Per the germline V gene, CDR1 is MNHEY and CDR2 is SMNVEV (reference sequence). The V and J ends lost 6 bases and 2 bases, in that order; junction bases with no gene match: 7. The DNA for the CDR3 is TGTGCCAGCAGCTCTATAAGCGGGAGGGCCTACAATGAGCAGTTCTTC. Translated: CASSSISGRAYNEQFF.

This clone showed up many times. V gene TRBV7-3 combines with J gene TRBJ2-6, with D perhaps TRBD1 (5 bases). Deletions cut 5 bases from V and 4 bases from J, with 12 bases between. CDR3 length: 15 amino acids. The germline V gene has CDR1 SGHTA and CDR2 FQGTGA. CDR3 nucleotide sequence: TGTGCCAGCAGCCCCCTAGGGGTCGGGGCCAACGTCCTGACTTTC. Protein sequence: CASSPLGVGANVLTF. Full variable domain (remainder filled in from reference TRBV7-3 and TRBJ2-6): GAGVSQTPSNKVTEKGKYVELRCDPISGHTALYWYRQSLGQGPEFLIYFQGTGAADDSGLPNDRFFAVRPEGSVSTLKIQRTERGDSAVYLCASSPLGVGANVLTFGAGSRLTVL.

This sequence joins TRBV7-8 and TRBJ1-2; 9 bases match TRBD1. Germline V gives CDR1 SGHVS, CDR2 FQNEAQ. The CDR3 runs to 18 residues. V shed 4 bases and J 1 base; nucleotides not matched to a gene: 13. The CDR3, as DNA: TGTGCCAGCAGCTCAGGAGGACTCGGACAGGGGCTTAACTATGGCTACACCTTC. This translates into CASSSGGLGQGLNYGYTF.

The chain is built from TRBV28 and TRBJ2-2; unclear D gene. Germline loops: CDR1 MDHEN, CDR2 SYDVKM. The germline V and J ends were trimmed by 5 bases and 3 bases, with 13 bases remaining between them. CDR3 length: 15 amino acids. CDR3 residues: CASSPDQAYTGELFF. The CDR3 DNA follows: TGTGCCAGCAGTCCCGATCAAGCTTACACCGGGGAGCTGTTTTTT.

The chain employs TRBV7-9 and TRBJ2-7; D gene uncertain. The V gene lost 6 bases and the J gene lost 2 bases, with 14 bases spanning the gap. Per germline, CDR1 SEHNR and CDR2 FQNEAQ (reference sequence). The CDR3 is made up of 14 amino acids. The CDR3 DNA follows: TGTGCCAGCAGTGCTAGGGATAGAGCCTACGAGCAGTACTTC. It translates to CASSARDRAYEQYF.

This clone was recorded at least ten times. This chain joins TRBV5-1 and TRBJ1-1, with 7 nucleotides matching TRBD1. The CDR3 extends over 14 amino acids. Germline values: CDR1 SGHRS, CDR2 YFSETQ. J gave up 4 bases and V 2 bases, and 5 bases lay outside the gene matches. The CDR3 protein is CASSLRWDSTEAFF. The CDR3 DNA reads TGCGCCAGCAGCTTACGCTGGGACAGCACTGAAGCTTTCTTT. Full variable domain (remainder filled in from reference TRBV5-1 and TRBJ1-1): KAGVTQTPRYLIKTRGQQVTLSCSPISGHRSVSWYQQTPGQGLQFLFEYFSETQRNKGNFPGRFSGRQFSNSRSEMNVSTLELGDSALYLCASSLRWDSTEAFFGQGTRLTVV.

The chain links TRBV28 to TRBJ2-7; TRBD2 aligns across 8 bases. In germline, CDR1 is MDHEN, CDR2 SYDVKM. Losses at the gene ends were 6 bases for V and 2 bases for J; bases not matched to a gene: 6. This CDR3 spans 14 amino acids. The CDR3 protein is CASSVLAEAYEQYF. The DNA of the CDR3 is TGTGCCAGCAGCGTACTAGCGGAGGCCTACGAGCAGTACTTC.

The gene calls are TRBV25-1 and TRBJ2-3; D is unresolved. Germline V lookup: CDR1 MGHDK, CDR2 SYGVNS. The CDR3 is 13 residues long. Trimming shortened V by 2 bases and J by 4 bases, and 7 bases separated the two germline ends. The CDR3 DNA is TGTGCCAGCAGTGAACTTAGACCAGATACGCAGTATTTT. This codes for CASSELRPDTQYF.

The V gene is TRBV27, the J gene TRBJ2-2; 9 bases are shared with TRBD1. CDR1 and CDR2 from the germline V gene are MNHEY and SMNVEV (reference sequence). The CDR3 has 15 residues. J was trimmed by 3 bases and V by 5 bases; bases with no gene match: 4. CDR3 loop: CASSQRTGDTGELFF. The CDR3 nucleotides are TGTGCCAGCAGTCAAAGGACAGGGGACACCGGGGAGCTGTTTTTT.

V is TRBV5-1 and J is TRBJ1-1; 9 bases line up with TRBD1. V gave up 4 bases and J gave up 6 bases; unmatched junction bases: 7. The CDR3 consists of 14 residues. Germline lookup yields CDR1 SGHRS and CDR2 YFSETQ. The CDR3: CASSMGQGFPEAFF. In nucleotides, the CDR3 is TGCGCCAGCAGCATGGGACAGGGTTTCCCTGAAGCTTTCTTT.